A selection of T cell receptor beta chains follows, all from one sample in a study of T-cell reconstitution after alpha-beta-depleted transplantation in children. A single record per CDR3 protein comes from TCRdb applying MiXCR to the PCR reads. The data hold around 60,000 distinct CDR3 sequences, with roughly 45% observed a single time. Here the sequenced sample was PBMCs, mostly from graft donor cells, taken 360 days after TCRalphabeta/CD19-depleted stem cell transplant. The receptors stem from a male patient aged 10-17 years who had a stem cell transplant for acute lymphoblastic leukemia, so the T cells may come from the graft donor. Each CDR3 is given with its conserved first and last residue.

>TRBV20-1|TRBJ2-7
CSARDRLAASYEQYF
>TRBV20-1|TRBJ2-5
CSVWNGQGRETQYF
>TRBV5-1|TRBJ2-1
CASSSPREASGSPMDNEQFF
>TRBV2|TRBJ2-2
CASSEGRGSYANTGELFF
>TRBV3-1|TRBJ2-7
CASSQWRGVSYEQYF
>TRBV5-1|TRBJ1-1
CASSLVGTDEAFF
>TRBV20-1|TRBJ2-3
CSARPAGANTQYF
>TRBV20-1|TRBJ1-5
CSASPTGGNQPQHF
>TRBV15|TRBJ2-3
CATSETSTDTQYF
>TRBV7-9|TRBJ1-4
CASSPGGRNEKLFF
>TRBV12-3/TRBV12-4|TRBJ1-3
CASTTTSGNTIYF
>TRBV29-1|TRBJ2-7
CSVEDLSRPGYEQYF
>TRBV9|TRBJ2-7
CASPGHAPYEQYF
>TRBV7-2|TRBJ2-7
CASSPLAGSYEQYF
>TRBV7-8|TRBJ2-2
CASSSRQASRTGELFF
>TRBV27|TRBJ2-7
CASTPGTGTGEQYF
>TRBV18|TRBJ2-1
CASSPFTNEQFF
>TRBV11-2|TRBJ2-4
CASSLDRSPNIQYF
>TRBV7-3|TRBJ2-7
CASSTGSEQYF
>TRBV3-1|TRBJ1-4
CASSPGPGATNEKLFF
>TRBV29-1|TRBJ2-2
CSVPSGGNTGELFF
>TRBV5-1|TRBJ2-3
CASSNRQGPDTQYF
>TRBV7-9|TRBJ1-1
CASSFVGLEAFF
>TRBV29-1|TRBJ2-1
CSVERGYEQFF
>TRBV20-1|TRBJ1-2
CSARNRGGSYGYTF
>TRBV28|TRBJ2-3
CASSSRLGSADTQYF
>TRBV12-3/TRBV12-4|TRBJ2-3
CASSNTVADTQYF
>TRBV4-1|TRBJ2-7
CASSQEGAANEQYF
>TRBV6-5|TRBJ2-1
CASSYKGDEQFF
>TRBV28|TRBJ1-2
CASSLTGRSGYTF
>TRBV2|TRBJ2-7
CASIIAGRSVWYEQYF
>TRBV6-2/TRBV6-3|TRBJ1-1
CASSYIGLSEAFF
>TRBV29-1|TRBJ1-5
CSVGGYSNQPQHF
>TRBV12-3/TRBV12-4|TRBJ2-1
CASSPPNSHPFF
>TRBV11-2|TRBJ1-1
CASSPNTEAFF
>TRBV29-1|TRBJ2-1
CSVARANYNEQFF
>TRBV6-2/TRBV6-3|TRBJ2-7
CASAFLAGAYEQYF
>TRBV2|TRBJ1-1
CASQNSEAFF
>TRBV9|TRBJ2-5
CASSVEEETQYF
>TRBV5-1|TRBJ2-7
CASSKDRGYEQYF
>TRBV28|TRBJ1-1
CASSLTGQGRTEAFF
>TRBV28|TRBJ2-7
CASRIGGGAAEQYF